These 22 T cell receptor beta chains originate from one sample sequenced in a study of blood T cells in healthy people across ages. Then a second PCR, running roughly 7 to 11 cycles, was carried out with a sample-barcoded 5' primer and a J-beta primer mix. TCRdb reanalysed the 5' RACE reads using MiXCR and keeps one entry per CDR3 protein. Here the sample spans 1,500,000 or so distinct CDR3 sequences, approximately 59% being singletons. The sequencing sample was made of blood. The receptors originated from a man aged 18 to 29 in good health.

This chain joins TRBV6-6 and TRBJ2-5, with no clear D. Near its end, the DNA agrees better with TRBJ2-7, so the J call may be wrong. Per germline, CDR1 MNHNY and CDR2 SVGAGI (reference sequence). The CDR3 contains 13 residues. The CDR3 DNA follows: TGTGCCAGCAGTTACTTCCTTGACTACGAGCAGTACTTC. Translated: CASSYFLDYEQYF.

Remarks on this clonotype: Germline and junction disagree at one end, which may indicate a read error. V usage is TRBV29-1 and J usage is TRBJ2-2; perhaps D is TRBD1 or TRBD2 (5 bases each). The CDR3 totals 16 residues. In germline, CDR1 is SQVTM, CDR2 ANQGSEA. CDR3 sequence reads: CSVENRTARNTGELFF. In nucleotides, the CDR3 is TGCAGCGTTGAAAACAGGACTGCGAGGAACACAGGGGAGCTGTTTTTT.

The genes are TRBV5-6 and TRBJ2-2, with a tentative D call TRBD2 (6 bases). The CDR3 is 14 residues long. Trimming pared 4 bases from V and 2 bases from J, leaving 9 bases between. Germline loops: CDR1 SGHDT, CDR2 YYEEEE. The CDR3 here is CASSPDYNTGELFF. In DNA, the CDR3 is TGTGCCAGCAGCCCGGACTATAACACCGGGGAGCTGTTTTTT.

The CDR3, as DNA: TGCGCCAGCAGCTTGGTAGAACCCGGCTCTGGAAACACCATATATTTT. Protein sequence: CASSLVEPGSGNTIYF. This chain links TRBV5-1 with TRBJ1-3, with D unclear. The CDR3 is made up of 16 amino acids. Germline V lookup: CDR1 SGHRS, CDR2 YFSETQ. The V and J ends lost 0 bases and 0 bases respectively, with 10 bases between them.

The J gene is TRBJ2-1, the V gene TRBV13; TRBD1 matches at 7 bases. J lost 5 bases, V lost 5 bases, and 9 bases had no gene match. The CDR3 is made up of 15 amino acids. Germline V lookup: CDR1 PRHDT, CDR2 FYEKMQ (reference sequence). The CDR3, as DNA: TGTGCCAGCAGCGGTTACAGGGGACGAAACAATGAGCAGTTCTTC. It yields the protein CASSGYRGRNNEQFF. Full variable domain (outside the CDR3, taken from reference TRBV13 and TRBJ2-1): AAGVIQSPRHLIKEKRETATLKCYPIPRHDTVYWYQQGPGQDPQFLISFYEKMQSDKGSIPDRFSAQQFSDYHSELNMSSLELGDSALYFCASSGYRGRNNEQFFGPGTRLTVL.

This chain links TRBV2 with TRBJ1-2; the D is unclear. This CDR3 contains 14 residues. Germline loops: CDR1 SNHLY, CDR2 FYNNEI. V gave up 7 bases and J gave up 0 bases, with 12 bases separating them. CDR3 coding DNA: TGTGCCAGCACCCTCAGCATTTCTAACTATGGCTACACCTTC. As protein: CASTLSISNYGYTF.

The chain recombines TRBV4-2 with TRBJ2-5; 8 bases are shared with TRBD1. The J call is in doubt because the DNA end fits TRBJ2-7 better. The length of the CDR3 is 12 residues. Per the germline V gene, CDR1 is LGHNA and CDR2 is YNFKEQ. The CDR3: CASGDRWNEQYF. CDR3 DNA sequence: TGTGCCAGCGGGGACAGGTGGAACGAGCAGTACTTC.

The rearrangement links TRBV20-1 to TRBJ2-1; no firm D call. With 1 base removed from V and 8 bases from J, the gap between germline ends came to 6 bases. CDR1 is DFQATT, CDR2 SNEGSKA, per germline (reference sequence). The CDR3 runs to 11 residues. In DNA form, the CDR3 reads TGCAGTGCTAGAGTGGTAGATGAGCAGTTCTTC. Protein product: CSARVVDEQFF.

J is TRBJ2-7 and V is TRBV29-1; 13 bases are shared with TRBD2. The CDR3 runs 14 residues. The germline CDR1 and CDR2 sequences are SQVTM and ANQGSEA. V shed 6 bases, J shed 1 base, and the junction held 3 bases outside the gene matches. The CDR3 spells CSVTTSGGSYEQYF. The CDR3 DNA sequence: TGCAGCGTCACGACTAGCGGGGGGTCCTACGAGCAGTACTTC.

The chain combines TRBV28 with TRBJ2-5, with 7 bases matching TRBD2. Unmatched junction bases numbered 7, after V lost 5 bases and J lost 7 bases. Germline V gene sequence: CDR1 MDHEN, CDR2 SYDVKM. The CDR3 is made up of 13 amino acids. CDR3 nucleotides: TGTGCCAGCAGTATTCAGGGAGGGGCGACCCAGTACTTC. This codes for CASSIQGGATQYF.

This chain uses TRBV5-6 with TRBJ2-5; tentatively, D is TRBD1 or TRBD2 (6 bases each). The CDR3 sequence is 15 residues long. The V gene's germline CDR1 is SGHDT and CDR2 YYEEEE. The V and J ends lost 1 base and 5 bases respectively, with 15 bases between them. The CDR3 DNA reads TGTGCCAGCAGCTTGAAAACGGGGGCCGGGGAGACCCAGTACTTC. Translating it yields CASSLKTGAGETQYF.

The genes are TRBV5-1 and TRBJ2-3, with 9 bases identical to TRBD1. V dropped 5 bases and J dropped 4; count of bases not matched to a gene: 5. The CDR3 has 14 amino acids. Germline lookup yields CDR1 SGHRS and CDR2 YFSETQ. In nucleotides, the CDR3 is TGCGCCAGCAGAAGACAGGGGGTCTCAGATACGCAGTATTTT. Amino acids: CASRRQGVSDTQYF. The full variable domain, in which reference TRBV5-1 and TRBJ2-3 provide the parts outside the CDR3, is KAGVTQTPRYLIKTRGQQVTLSCSPISGHRSVSWYQQTPGQGLQFLFEYFSETQRNKGNFPGRFSGRQFSNSRSEMNVSTLELGDSALYLCASRRQGVSDTQYFGPGTRLTVL.

The chain joins TRBV12-3 or TRBV12-4 to TRBJ2-5, with TRBD2 matching over 11 bases. The end of the DNA fits TRBJ2-7 better, so the J call may be wrong. The CDR3 has 14 residues. The CDR3 reads CASSLAGGAREQYF. The CDR3 DNA reads TGTGCCAGCAGCCTAGCGGGAGGTGCGCGCGAGCAGTACTTC.

This clonotype has a handful of counts. The chain employs TRBV29-1 and TRBJ2-1, with D perhaps TRBD1 or TRBD2 (6 bases each). Trimming took 4 bases from V and 9 from J, leaving 19 bases between them. This CDR3 is built from 14 residues. Germline assignment: CDR1 SQVTM and CDR2 ANQGSEA. The CDR3 protein is CSVGPSSGGGEQFF. As DNA, the CDR3 is TGCAGCGTTGGGCCTTCCTCAGGAGGGGGTGAGCAGTTCTTC.

The rearrangement joins TRBV7-2 to TRBJ1-2, with a weak D call TRBD1 (6 bases). CDR1 SGHTA and CDR2 FQGNSA come from the germline V gene. Between the trimmed V and J ends, which lost 1 base and 1 base, there was a span of 16 bases. The CDR3 is 17 amino acids. The CDR3 region is CASSLDYRVGVNYGYTF. CDR3 DNA: TGTGCCAGCAGCTTAGATTACAGGGTGGGGGTTAACTATGGCTACACCTTC. Supplemented by reference TRBV7-2 and TRBJ1-2, the full variable domain reads GAGVSQSPSNKVTEKGKDVELRCDPISGHTALYWYRQSLGQGLEFLIYFQGNSAPDKSGLPSDRFSAERTGGSVSTLTIQRTQQEDSAVYLCASSLDYRVGVNYGYTFGSGTRLTVV.

The V gene is TRBV16, the J gene TRBJ1-2; D is ambiguous. CDR3 length: 15 residues. Germline-derived CDR1 and CDR2 are KGHSY and FQNENV. The ends were cut back, 1 base at V and 6 bases at J, with 15 bases in the middle. CDR3 region: CASSQLPESSDGYTF. As DNA, the CDR3 is TGTGCCAGCAGCCAATTACCAGAGTCATCGGATGGCTACACCTTC.

This clonotype was detected a few times. The V and J genes are TRBV6-5 and TRBJ2-1; tentative D call: TRBD2 (7 bases). The V end lost 6 bases, the J end lost 9 bases, and 12 bases lay between the germline ends. The germline CDR1 and CDR2 sequences are MNHEY and SVGAGI. The CDR3 loop spans 12 amino acids. CDR3 nucleotides: TGTGCCAGCAGCCAAGGGGGGGTTGAGCAGTTCTTC. It encodes CASSQGGVEQFF.

The chain recombines TRBV4-2 with TRBJ1-5; D gene unclear. Germline V gene lookup returns CDR1 LGHNA and CDR2 YNFKEQ. This CDR3 has 13 residues. Trimming stripped 0 bases from V and 6 bases from J, with 6 bases between. CDR3 bases: TGTGCCAGCAGCCAAGAAAGTGGTCAGCCCCAGCATTTT. Protein sequence: CASSQESGQPQHF.

V gene TRBV29-1 combines with J gene TRBJ1-1, with D maybe TRBD1 (5 bases). CDR3 length: 14 residues. Looked up from germline, CDR1 is SQVTM and CDR2 is ANQGSEA. The V end was cut by 7 bases, the J end by 5 bases, with 20 bases between. The CDR3 loop reads CSGWGARTPTEAFF. CDR3 nucleotide sequence: TGCAGCGGTTGGGGCGCTAGGACACCGACTGAAGCTTTCTTT.

The rearrangement joins TRBV29-1 to TRBJ1-1; tentative D call: TRBD1 (5 bases). The CDR3 loop spans 12 amino acids. Germline V gives CDR1 SQVTM, CDR2 ANQGSEA. V lost 8 bases and J 0 bases, leaving 10 bases between the germline ends. The CDR3 sequence: CSSGTVNTEAFF. The CDR3, as DNA: TGCAGCTCTGGGACGGTGAACACTGAAGCTTTCTTT.

This chain connects TRBV10-3 to TRBJ2-3; D call uncertain. CDR1 is ENHRY, CDR2 SYGVKD, per germline. This CDR3 region has 15 residues. With 4 bases removed from V and 0 bases from J, the gap between germline ends came to 11 bases. The CDR3 protein is CAISAAPPSTDTQYF. Written as DNA, the CDR3 is TGTGCCATCAGTGCAGCTCCTCCTAGCACAGATACGCAGTATTTT.

The V gene is TRBV6-1, the J gene TRBJ2-4; TRBD1 is a possible D gene (6 bases). The J call may be faulty, since TRBJ2-7 better matches the DNA end. The CDR3 is 13 amino acids. Germline V gene lookup returns CDR1 MNHNS and CDR2 SASEGT. Written as DNA, the CDR3 is TGTGCCAGCAAAAGGGGGACCCTCGGCGAGCAGTACTTC. This sequence encodes CASKRGTLGEQYF.